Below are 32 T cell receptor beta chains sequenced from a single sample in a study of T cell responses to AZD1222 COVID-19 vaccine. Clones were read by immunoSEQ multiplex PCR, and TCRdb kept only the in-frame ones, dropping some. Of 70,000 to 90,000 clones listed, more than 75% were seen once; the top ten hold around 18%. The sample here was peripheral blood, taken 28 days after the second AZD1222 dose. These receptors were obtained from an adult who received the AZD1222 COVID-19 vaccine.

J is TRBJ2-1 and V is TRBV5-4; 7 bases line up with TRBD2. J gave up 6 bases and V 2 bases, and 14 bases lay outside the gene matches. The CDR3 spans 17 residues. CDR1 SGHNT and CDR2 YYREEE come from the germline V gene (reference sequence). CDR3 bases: TGTGCCAGCAGCTTCAGGGTTGGACTAGGCCTAACCAATGAGCAGTTCTTC. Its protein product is CASSFRVGLGLTNEQFF. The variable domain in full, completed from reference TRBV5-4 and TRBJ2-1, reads ETGVTQSPTHLIKTRGQQVTLRCSSQSGHNTVSWYQQALGQGPQFIFQYYREEENGRGNFPPRFSGLQFPNYSSELNVNALELDDSALYLCASSFRVGLGLTNEQFFGPGTRLTVL.

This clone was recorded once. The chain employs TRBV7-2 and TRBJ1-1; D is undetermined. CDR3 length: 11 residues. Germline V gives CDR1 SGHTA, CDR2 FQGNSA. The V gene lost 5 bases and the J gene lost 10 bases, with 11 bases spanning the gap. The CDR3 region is CASSRGRRAFF. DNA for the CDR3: TGTGCCAGCAGCCGAGGAAGACGAGCTTTCTTT.

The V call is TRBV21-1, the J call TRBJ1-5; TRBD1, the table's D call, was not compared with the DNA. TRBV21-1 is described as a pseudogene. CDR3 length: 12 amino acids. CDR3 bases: TGTGCCAGGAGGACAGGGAATCAGCCCCAGCATTTT. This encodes CARRTGNQPQHF.

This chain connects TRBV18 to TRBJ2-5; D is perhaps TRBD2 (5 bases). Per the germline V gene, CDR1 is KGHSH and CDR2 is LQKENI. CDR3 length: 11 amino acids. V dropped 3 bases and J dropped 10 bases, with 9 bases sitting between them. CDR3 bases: TGTGCCAGCTCACCGTCGGGGATCCAGTACTTC. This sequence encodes CASSPSGIQYF.

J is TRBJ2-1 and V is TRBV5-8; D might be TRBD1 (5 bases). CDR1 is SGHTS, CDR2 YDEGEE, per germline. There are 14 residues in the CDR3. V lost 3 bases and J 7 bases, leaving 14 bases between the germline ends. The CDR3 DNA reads TGTGCCAGCAGCTGGGTTTTCAGGGTGAATGAGCAGTTCTTC. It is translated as CASSWVFRVNEQFF.

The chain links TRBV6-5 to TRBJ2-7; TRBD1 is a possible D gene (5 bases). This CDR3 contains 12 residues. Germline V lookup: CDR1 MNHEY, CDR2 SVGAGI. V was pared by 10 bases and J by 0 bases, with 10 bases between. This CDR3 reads CATLTDSYEQYF. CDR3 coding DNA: TGTGCCACCCTGACAGACTCCTACGAGCAGTACTTC.

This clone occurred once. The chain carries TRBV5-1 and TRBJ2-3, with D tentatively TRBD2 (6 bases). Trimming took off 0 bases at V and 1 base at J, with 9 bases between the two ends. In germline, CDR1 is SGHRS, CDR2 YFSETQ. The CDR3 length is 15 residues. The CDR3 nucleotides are TGCGCCAGCAGCTTGGCCCCTAGCGGCACAGATACGCAGTATTTT. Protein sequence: CASSLAPSGTDTQYF. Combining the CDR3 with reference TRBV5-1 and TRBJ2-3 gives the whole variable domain KAGVTQTPRYLIKTRGQQVTLSCSPISGHRSVSWYQQTPGQGLQFLFEYFSETQRNKGNFPGRFSGRQFSNSRSEMNVSTLELGDSALYLCASSLAPSGTDTQYFGPGTRLTVL.

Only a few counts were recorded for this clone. The chain's CDR3 is CASQGQGGSTEAFF. The CDR3 DNA reads as TGTGCCAGCCAGGGACAGGGAGGGAGCACTGAAGCTTTCTTT. The chain couples TRBV7-9 to TRBJ1-1; 9 positions agree with TRBD1. J gave up 4 bases and V 8 bases, and 8 bases lay outside the gene matches. Per germline, CDR1 SEHNR and CDR2 FQNEAQ (reference sequence). This CDR3 has 14 amino acids.

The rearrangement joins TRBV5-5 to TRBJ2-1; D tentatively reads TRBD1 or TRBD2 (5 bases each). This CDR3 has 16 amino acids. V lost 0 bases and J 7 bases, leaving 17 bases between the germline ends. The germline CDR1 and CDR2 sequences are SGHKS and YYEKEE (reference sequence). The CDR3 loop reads CASSLGRHGTVNEQFF. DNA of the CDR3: TGTGCCAGCAGCTTGGGGCGACACGGGACCGTTAATGAGCAGTTCTTC.

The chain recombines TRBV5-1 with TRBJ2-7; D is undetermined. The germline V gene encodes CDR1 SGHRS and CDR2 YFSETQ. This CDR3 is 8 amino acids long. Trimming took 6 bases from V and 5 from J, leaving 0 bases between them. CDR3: CASNEQYF. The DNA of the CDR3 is TGCGCCAGCAACGAGCAGTACTTC. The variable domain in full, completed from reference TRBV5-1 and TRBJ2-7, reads KAGVTQTPRYLIKTRGQQVTLSCSPISGHRSVSWYQQTPGQGLQFLFEYFSETQRNKGNFPGRFSGRQFSNSRSEMNVSTLELGDSALYLCASNEQYFGPGTRLTVT.

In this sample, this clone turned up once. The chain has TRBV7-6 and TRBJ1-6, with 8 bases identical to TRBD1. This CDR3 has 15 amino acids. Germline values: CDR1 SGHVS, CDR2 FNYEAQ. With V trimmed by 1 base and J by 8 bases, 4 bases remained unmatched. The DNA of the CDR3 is TGTGCCAGCAGCTTAGAAGCAGGGGGCTATTCACCCCTCCACTTT. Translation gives CASSLEAGGYSPLHF.

CDR3 in DNA: TGTGCCAGTAGTAGGGGGCGGTTTGAAAAACTGTTTTTT. Its translation is CASSRGRFEKLFF. V and J are TRBV19 and TRBJ1-4; D might be TRBD1 (6 bases). Germline values: CDR1 LNHDA, CDR2 SQIVND (reference sequence). The CDR3 extends over 13 amino acids. V shed 4 bases and J shed 7 bases, with 10 bases lying between them. The complete variable domain, with remaining parts taken from reference TRBV19 and TRBJ1-4, reads DGGITQSPKYLFRKEGQNVTLSCEQNLNHDAMYWYRQDPGQGLRLIYYSQIVNDFQKGDIAEGYSVSREKKESFPLTVTSAQKNPTAFYLCASSRGRFEKLFFGSGTQLSVL.

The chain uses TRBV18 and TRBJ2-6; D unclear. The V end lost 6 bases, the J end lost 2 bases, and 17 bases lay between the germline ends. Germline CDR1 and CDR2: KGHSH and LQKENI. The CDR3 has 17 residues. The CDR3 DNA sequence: TGTGCCAGCTCGAACACCGAACTTGTGGCTGGGGCCAACGTCCTGACTTTC. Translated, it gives CASSNTELVAGANVLTF.

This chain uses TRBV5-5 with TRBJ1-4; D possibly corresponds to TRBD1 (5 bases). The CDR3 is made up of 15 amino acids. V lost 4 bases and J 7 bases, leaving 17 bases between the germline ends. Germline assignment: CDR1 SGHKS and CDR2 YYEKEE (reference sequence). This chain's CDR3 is CASSTWGGKGEKLFF. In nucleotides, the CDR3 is TGTGCCAGCAGCACTTGGGGGGGAAAAGGTGAAAAACTGTTTTTT.

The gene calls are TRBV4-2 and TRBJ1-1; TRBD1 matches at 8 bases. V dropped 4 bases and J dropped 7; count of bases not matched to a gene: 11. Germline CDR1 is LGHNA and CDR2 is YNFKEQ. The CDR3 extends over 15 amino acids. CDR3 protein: CASSREGTGRVEAFF. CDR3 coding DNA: TGTGCCAGCAGCCGGGAGGGGACAGGACGGGTTGAAGCTTTCTTT.

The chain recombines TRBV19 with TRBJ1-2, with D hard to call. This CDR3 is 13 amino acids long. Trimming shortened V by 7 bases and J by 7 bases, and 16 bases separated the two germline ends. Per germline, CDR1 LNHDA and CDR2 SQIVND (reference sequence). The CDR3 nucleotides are TGTGCCAGTACTCCACCGGTCTGGGGTGGCTACACCTTC. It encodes CASTPPVWGGYTF.

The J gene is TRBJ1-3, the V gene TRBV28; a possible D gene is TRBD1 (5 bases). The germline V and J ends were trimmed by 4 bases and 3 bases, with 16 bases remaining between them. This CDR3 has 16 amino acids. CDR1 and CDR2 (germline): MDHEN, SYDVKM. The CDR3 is CASSSPRTPNGNTIYF. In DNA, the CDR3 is TGTGCCAGCAGTTCTCCCCGGACACCTAATGGAAACACCATATATTTT.

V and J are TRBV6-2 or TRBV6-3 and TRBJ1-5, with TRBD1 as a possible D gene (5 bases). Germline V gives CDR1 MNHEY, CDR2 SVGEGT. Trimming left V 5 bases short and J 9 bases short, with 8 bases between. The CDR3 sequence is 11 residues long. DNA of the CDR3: TGTGCCAGCAGTCAGGGAGGGCCCCAGCATTTT. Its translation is CASSQGGPQHF.

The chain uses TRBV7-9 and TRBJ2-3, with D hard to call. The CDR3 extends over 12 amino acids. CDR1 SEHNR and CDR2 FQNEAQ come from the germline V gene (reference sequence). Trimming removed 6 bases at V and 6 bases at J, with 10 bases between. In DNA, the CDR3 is TGTGCCAGCAGTTCAACCGGGGATACGCAGTATTTT. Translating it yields CASSSTGDTQYF.

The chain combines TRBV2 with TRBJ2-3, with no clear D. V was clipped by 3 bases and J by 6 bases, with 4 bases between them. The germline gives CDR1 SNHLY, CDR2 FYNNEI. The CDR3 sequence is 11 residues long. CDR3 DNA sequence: TGTGCCAGCAGTGAGGCCGATACGCAGTATTTT. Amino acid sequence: CASSEADTQYF. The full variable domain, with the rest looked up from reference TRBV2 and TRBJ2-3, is EPEVTQTPSHQVTQMGQEVILRCVPISNHLYFYWYRQILGQKVEFLVSFYNNEISEKSEIFDDQFSVERPDGSNFTLKIRSTKLEDSAMYFCASSEADTQYFGPGTRLTVL.

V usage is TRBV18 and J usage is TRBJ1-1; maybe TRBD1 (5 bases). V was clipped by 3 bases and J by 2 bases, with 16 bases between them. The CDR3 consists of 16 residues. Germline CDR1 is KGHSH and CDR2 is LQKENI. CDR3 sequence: CASSPTSGVSNTEAFF. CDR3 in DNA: TGTGCCAGCTCACCGACGTCGGGGGTCAGTAACACTGAAGCTTTCTTT.

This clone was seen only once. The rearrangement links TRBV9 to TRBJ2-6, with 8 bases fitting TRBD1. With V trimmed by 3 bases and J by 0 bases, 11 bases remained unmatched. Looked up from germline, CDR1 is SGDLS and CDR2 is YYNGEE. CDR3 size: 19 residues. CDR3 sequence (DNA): TGTGCCAGCAGCGCCCCGACAGGGGTGGTCCTCTCTGGGGCCAACGTCCTGACTTTC. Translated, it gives CASSAPTGVVLSGANVLTF.

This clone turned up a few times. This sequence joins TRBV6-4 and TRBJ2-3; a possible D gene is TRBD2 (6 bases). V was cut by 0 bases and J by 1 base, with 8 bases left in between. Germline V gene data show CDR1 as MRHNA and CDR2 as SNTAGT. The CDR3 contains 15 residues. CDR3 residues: CASSDSGGGTDTQYF. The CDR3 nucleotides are TGTGCCAGCAGTGACTCCGGCGGGGGCACAGATACGCAGTATTTT.

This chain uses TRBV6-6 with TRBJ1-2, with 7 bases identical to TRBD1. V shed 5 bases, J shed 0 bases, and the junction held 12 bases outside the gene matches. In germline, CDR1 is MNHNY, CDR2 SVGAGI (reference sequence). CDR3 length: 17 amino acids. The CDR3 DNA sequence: TGTGCCAGCAGTCGCTCTCTGGCAGGGGGATCTAACTATGGCTACACCTTC. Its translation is CASSRSLAGGSNYGYTF.

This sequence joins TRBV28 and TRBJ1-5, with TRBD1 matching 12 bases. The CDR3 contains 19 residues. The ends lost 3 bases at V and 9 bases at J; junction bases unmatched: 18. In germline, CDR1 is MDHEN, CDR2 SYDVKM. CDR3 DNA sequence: TGTGCCAGCAGTTTTGAGGCCGGTTTCCGGGACAGGGGGCTTCGGCCCCAGCATTTT. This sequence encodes CASSFEAGFRDRGLRPQHF.

Here the CDR3 reads CASRQAGAGDTQYF. The CDR3, as DNA: TGCGCCAGCAGACAAGCAGGGGCCGGAGATACGCAGTATTTT. This chain uses TRBV10-1 with TRBJ2-3, with TRBD1 as a possible D gene (6 bases). Germline lookup yields CDR1 WNHNN and CDR2 SYGVQD (reference sequence). The CDR3 loop spans 14 amino acids. V dropped 6 bases and J dropped 5 bases, with 15 bases sitting between them.

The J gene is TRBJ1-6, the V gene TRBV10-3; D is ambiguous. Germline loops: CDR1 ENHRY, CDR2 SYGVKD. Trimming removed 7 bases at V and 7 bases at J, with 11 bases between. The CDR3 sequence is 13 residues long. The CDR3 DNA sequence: TGTGCCATCACCGGTCAGATAAATTCACCCCTCCACTTT. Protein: CAITGQINSPLHF.

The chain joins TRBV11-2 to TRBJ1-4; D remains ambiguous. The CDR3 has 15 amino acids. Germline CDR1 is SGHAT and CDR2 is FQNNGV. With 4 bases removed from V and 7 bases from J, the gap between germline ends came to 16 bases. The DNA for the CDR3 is TGTGCCAGCAGCTGGGTCCTGGGTACCGTTGAAAAACTGTTTTTT. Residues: CASSWVLGTVEKLFF.

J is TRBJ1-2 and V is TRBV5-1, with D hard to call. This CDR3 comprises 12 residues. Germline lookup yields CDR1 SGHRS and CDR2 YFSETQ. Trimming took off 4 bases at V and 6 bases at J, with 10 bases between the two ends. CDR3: CASSPETDGYTF. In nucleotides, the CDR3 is TGCGCCAGCAGCCCTGAGACGGATGGCTACACCTTC.

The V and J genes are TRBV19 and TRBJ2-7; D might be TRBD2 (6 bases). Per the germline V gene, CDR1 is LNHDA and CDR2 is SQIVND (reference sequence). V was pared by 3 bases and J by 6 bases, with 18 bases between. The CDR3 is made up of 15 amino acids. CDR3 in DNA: TGTGCCAGTAGTATCTTTGAGGGCGGGATCTCCGAGCAGTACTTC. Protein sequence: CASSIFEGGISEQYF.

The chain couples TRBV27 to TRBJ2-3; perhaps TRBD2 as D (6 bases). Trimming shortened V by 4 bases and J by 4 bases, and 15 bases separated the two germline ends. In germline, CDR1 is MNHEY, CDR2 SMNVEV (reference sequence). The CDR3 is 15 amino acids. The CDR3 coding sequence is TGTGCCAGCAGTTCCCGACTAGAAGAGTCAGATACGCAGTATTTT. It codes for CASSSRLEESDTQYF.

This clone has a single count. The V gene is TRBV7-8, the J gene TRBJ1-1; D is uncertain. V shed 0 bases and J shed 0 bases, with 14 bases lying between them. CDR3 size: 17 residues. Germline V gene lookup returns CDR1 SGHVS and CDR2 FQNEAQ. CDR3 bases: TGTGCCAGCAGCTTAGCGCTAAGAGAAAGCATGAACACTGAAGCTTTCTTT. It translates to CASSLALRESMNTEAFF.